The clone carrying this TCR beta chain occurred a few times. V was clipped by 6 bases and J by 3 bases, with 11 bases between them. Looked up from germline, CDR1 is MNHEY and CDR2 is SVGEGT. This CDR3 is 13 amino acids long. The data originate from a study of T cell repertoires in cytomegalovirus infection. TCRdb ran MiXCR on the reads and lists one entry per CDR3 protein. The sample consists of roughly 250,000 distinct CDR3 sequences, over 20% of them appearing once. The source material was CD8+ T cells from PBMCs. The chain employs TRBV6-2 or TRBV6-3 and TRBJ1-1, with TRBD1 as a possible D gene (5 bases). The clonotype comes from a human donor in good health (CMV status not recorded). Some clones in this sample may be carry-over from other donors' samples. The DNA of the CDR3 is TGTGCCAGCAGCCCTGGGACGTACACTGAAGCTTTCTTT. The encoded protein is CASSPGTYTEAFF.